This T cell receptor (beta chain) was sequenced during a study of CD4+ T cells in melanoma. About this clone itself: Its antigen is not identified.

General study points: CD8+ T cell, macrophage and B cell function reportedly correlated with neoantigen-specific CD4+ T cells. Reportedly, melanoma neoantigen-specific CD4+ T cells showed varied differentiation states.

The CDR3 loop spans 13 amino acids. Trimming removed 3 bases at V and 4 bases at J, with 6 bases between. The germline gives CDR1 LNHNV, CDR2 YYDKDF (reference sequence). The repertoire was sequenced with immunoSEQ multiplex PCR; TCRdb's copy has only in-frame clones and lacks some. Of just under 10,000 clones detected, approximately 68% appear once; the ten largest clones hold under 20%. This rearrangement joins TRBV15 to TRBJ2-2, with D maybe TRBD1 (5 bases). The sample was cells from a culture (not recorded whether cultured in vitro). This sequence was found in a human donor with melanoma. The CDR3 reads CATSSDSTGELFF. The CDR3 DNA is TGTGCCACCAGCAGCGACAGCACCGGGGAGCTGTTTTTT.